This TCR beta chain was profiled in a study of cytomegalovirus exposure and HLA in healthy donors. Notes on the study in general: Through in vitro validation, three CMV-associated chains were shown to be specific for CMV antigens.

This clone was picked up one time. Antigen: not known. This CDR3 comprises 14 residues. CDR1 is SNHLY, CDR2 FYNNEI, per germline. With 4 bases removed from V and 0 bases from J, the gap between germline ends came to 9 bases. PCR primers comprised 60 Vbeta and 13 Jbeta primers. Method: immunoSEQ multiplex PCR; TCRdb's copy keeps in-frame clones and lacks some. Altogether 150,000 to 200,000 clones are present, 70% to 90% being singletons, with the ten largest covering 1.5% to 2%. The specimen was PBMCs. V gene TRBV2 combines with J gene TRBJ1-1, with D uncertain. This clonotype was sampled from a woman younger than 30 in good health and CMV-seronegative. CDR3 sequence (DNA): TGTGCCAGCAGTGTGGGAGCCGTGAACACTGAAGCTTTCTTT. This translates into CASSVGAVNTEAFF.